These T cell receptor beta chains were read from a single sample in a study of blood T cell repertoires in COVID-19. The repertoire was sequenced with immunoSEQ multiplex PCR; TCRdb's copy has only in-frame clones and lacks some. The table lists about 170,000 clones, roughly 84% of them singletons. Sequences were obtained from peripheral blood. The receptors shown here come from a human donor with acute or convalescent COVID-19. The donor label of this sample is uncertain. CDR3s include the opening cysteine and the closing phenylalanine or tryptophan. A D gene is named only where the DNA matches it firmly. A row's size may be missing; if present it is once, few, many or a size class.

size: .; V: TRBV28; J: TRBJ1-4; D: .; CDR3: CASSLNGGEKLFF; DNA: TGTGCCAGCAGTCTTAACGGTGGTGAAAAACTGTTTTTT
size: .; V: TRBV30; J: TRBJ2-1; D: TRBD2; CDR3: CASSSGMDYNEQFF; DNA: TGTGCCTCCTCCAGCGGGATGGACTACAATGAGCAGTTCTTC
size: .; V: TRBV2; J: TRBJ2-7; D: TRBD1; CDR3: CASSEGQGAVYEQYF; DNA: TGTGCCAGCAGTGAAGGACAGGGGGCGGTCTACGAGCAGTACTTC
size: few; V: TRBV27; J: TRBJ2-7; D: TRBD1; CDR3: CASLPLRGPTTYEQYF; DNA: TGTGCCAGCCTTCCCCTCAGGGGGCCTACCACCTACGAGCAGTACTTC
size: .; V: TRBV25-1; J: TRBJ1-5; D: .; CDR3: CASSEYRREPEQPQHF; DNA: TGTGCCAGCAGTGAATATCGCCGGGAACCGGAACAGCCCCAGCATTTT
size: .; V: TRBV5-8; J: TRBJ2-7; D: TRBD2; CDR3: CASVTGAGGPFLPYEQYF; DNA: TGTGCCAGCGTAACTGGGGCGGGAGGGCCATTTTTACCCTACGAGCAGTACTTC
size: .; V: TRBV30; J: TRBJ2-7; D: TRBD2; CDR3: CAWSSGVAGVVNEQYF; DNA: TGTGCCTGGAGTTCGGGGGTAGCGGGAGTAGTAAACGAGCAGTACTTC
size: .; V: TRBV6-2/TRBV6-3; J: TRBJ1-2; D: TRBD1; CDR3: CASSDGDRGKWYGYTF; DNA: TGTGCCAGCAGTGACGGGGACAGAGGAAAATGGTATGGCTACACCTTC
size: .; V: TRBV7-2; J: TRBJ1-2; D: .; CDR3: CASSSNPSTGTYGYTF; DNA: TGTGCCAGCAGCTCCAACCCCTCGACGGGAACCTATGGCTACACCTTC
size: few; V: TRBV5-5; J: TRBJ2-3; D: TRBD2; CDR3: CASSLGPQERGGRLTDTQYF; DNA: TGTGCCAGCAGCTTGGGCCCTCAGGAGCGGGGGGGCCGGTTAACAGATACGCAGTATTTT
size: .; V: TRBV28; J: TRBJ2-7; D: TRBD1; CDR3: CASSPEDRVDYEQYF; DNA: TGTGCCAGCAGTCCAGAAGACAGGGTCGACTACGAGCAGTACTTC
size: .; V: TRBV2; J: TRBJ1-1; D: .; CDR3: CASQGGETEAFF; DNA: TGTGCCAGCCAAGGGGGAGAGACTGAAGCTTTCTTT
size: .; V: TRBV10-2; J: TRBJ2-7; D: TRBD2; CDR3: CASSELGTSGNYEQYF; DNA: TGCGCCAGCAGTGAGCTCGGGACTAGCGGGAACTACGAGCAGTACTTC
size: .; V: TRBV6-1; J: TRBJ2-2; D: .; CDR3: CASSEGRNTGELFF; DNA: TGTGCCAGCAGTGAAGGGAGGAACACCGGGGAGCTGTTTTTT
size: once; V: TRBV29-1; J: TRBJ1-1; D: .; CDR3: CSVDTAGVRAFF; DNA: TGCAGCGTTGATACGGCAGGGGTTAGGGCTTTCTTT
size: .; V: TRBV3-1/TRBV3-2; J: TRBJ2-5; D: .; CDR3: CASSQLPRSTGQETQYF; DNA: TGTGCCAGCAGCCAATTACCAAGATCGACAGGTCAAGAGACCCAGTACTTC
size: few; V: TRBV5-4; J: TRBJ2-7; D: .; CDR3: CASSFQGTYEQYF; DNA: TGTGCCAGCAGCTTTCAGGGGACCTACGAGCAGTACTTC
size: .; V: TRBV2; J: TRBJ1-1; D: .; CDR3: CASSGGANTEAFF; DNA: TGTGCCAGCAGCGGCGGAGCGAACACTGAAGCTTTCTTT
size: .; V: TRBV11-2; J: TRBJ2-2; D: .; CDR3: CASGGASFTGELFF; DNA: TGTGCCAGCGGCGGGGCCTCGTTCACCGGGGAGCTGTTTTTT
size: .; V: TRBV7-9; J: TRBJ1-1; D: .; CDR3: CASSLADSNSEAFF; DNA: TGTGCCAGCAGCTTAGCAGACTCCAACTCGGAAGCTTTCTTT
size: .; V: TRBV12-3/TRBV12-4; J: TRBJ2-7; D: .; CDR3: CASSLSRSYEQYF; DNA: TGTGCCAGCAGCCTTAGCCGAAGCTACGAGCAGTACTTC
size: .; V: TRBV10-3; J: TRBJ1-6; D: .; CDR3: CATTGGSYNSPLHF; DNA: TGTGCCACTACGGGGGGGAGCTATAATTCACCCCTCCACTTT
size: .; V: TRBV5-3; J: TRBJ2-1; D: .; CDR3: CARSYFLYPSYNEQFF; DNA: TGTGCCAGAAGCTACTTCCTTTACCCTTCCTACAATGAGCAGTTCTTC
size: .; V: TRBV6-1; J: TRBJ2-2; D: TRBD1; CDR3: CASSGEPPGQVNPGELFF; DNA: TGTGCCAGCAGTGGGGAGCCTCCGGGACAGGTCAACCCCGGGGAGCTGTTTTTT
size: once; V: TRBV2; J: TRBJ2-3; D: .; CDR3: CASSEAYSTFTGDGVNTQYF; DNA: TGTGCCAGCAGTGAAGCCTACTCGACTTTTACGGGAGACGGGGTGAATACGCAGTATTTT
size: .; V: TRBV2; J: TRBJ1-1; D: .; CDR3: CASSGYTEAFF; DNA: TGTGCCAGCAGTGGTTATACTGAAGCTTTCTTT
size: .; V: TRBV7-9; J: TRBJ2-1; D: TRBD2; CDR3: CASNRAGAGNNEQFF; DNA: TGTGCCAGCAATAGAGCGGGAGCGGGCAACAATGAGCAGTTCTTC
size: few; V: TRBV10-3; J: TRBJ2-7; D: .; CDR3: CAITPSRESYEQYF; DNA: TGTGCCATCACCCCGTCCCGGGAATCCTACGAGCAGTACTTC
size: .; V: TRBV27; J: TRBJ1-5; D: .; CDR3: CASSPYTINQPQHF; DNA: TGTGCCAGCAGTCCCTATACTATCAATCAGCCCCAGCATTTT
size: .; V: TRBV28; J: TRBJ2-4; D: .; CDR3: CASSGGKGNIQYF; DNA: TGTGCCAGCAGTGGAGGGAAGGGCAACATTCAGTACTTC
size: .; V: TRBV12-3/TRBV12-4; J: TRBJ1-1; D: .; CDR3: CASSLGTRGGAFF; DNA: TGTGCCAGCAGTCTCGGTACTCGAGGGGGAGCTTTCTTT
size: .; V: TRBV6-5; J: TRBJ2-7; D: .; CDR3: CASSYSGQQSSYEQYF; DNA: TGTGCCAGCAGTTACTCTGGACAACAGAGCTCCTACGAGCAGTACTTC
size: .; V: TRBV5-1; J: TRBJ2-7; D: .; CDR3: CASSLAGTTQGYEQYF; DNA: TGCGCCAGCAGCTTGGCTGGGACAACCCAGGGCTACGAGCAGTACTTC
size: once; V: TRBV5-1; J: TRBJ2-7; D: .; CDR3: CASSSERGGYEQYF; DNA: TGCGCCAGCAGCTCCGAACGCGGAGGTTACGAGCAGTACTTC
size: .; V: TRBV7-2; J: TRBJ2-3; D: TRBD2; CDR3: CASTFPSGATDTQYF; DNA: TGTGCCAGCACCTTCCCCAGCGGGGCCACAGATACGCAGTATTTT
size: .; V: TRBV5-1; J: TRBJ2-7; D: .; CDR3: CASSSGQSPSYEQYF; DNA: TGCGCCAGCAGCTCTGGACAGTCCCCGTCCTACGAGCAGTACTTC
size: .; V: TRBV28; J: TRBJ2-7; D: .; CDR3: CASSGGLTTYEQYF; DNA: TGTGCCAGCAGTGGAGGACTTACTACCTACGAGCAGTACTTC
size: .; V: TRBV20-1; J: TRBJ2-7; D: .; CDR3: CSARERAEQYF; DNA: TGCAGTGCTAGAGAGAGGGCCGAGCAGTACTTC
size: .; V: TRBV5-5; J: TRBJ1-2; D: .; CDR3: CASSLEARGDGYTF; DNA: TGTGCCAGCAGCTTGGAGGCCCGGGGGGATGGCTACACCTTC
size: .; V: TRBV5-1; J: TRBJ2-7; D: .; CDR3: CASSLAGGDYEQYF; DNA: TGCGCCAGCAGCTTGGCCGGAGGGGACTACGAGCAGTACTTC
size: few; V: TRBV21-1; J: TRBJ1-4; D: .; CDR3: CASSKMRGGNEKLFF; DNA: TGTGCCAGCAGCAAAATGAGGGGGGGTAATGAAAAACTGTTTTTT
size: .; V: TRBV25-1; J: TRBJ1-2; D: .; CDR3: CASTGEVDGYTF; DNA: TGTGCCAGTACAGGAGAAGTTGATGGCTACACCTTC
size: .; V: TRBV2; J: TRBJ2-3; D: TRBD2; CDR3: CATRLSGGVDTQYF; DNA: TGTGCCACCCGCCTTAGCGGGGGGGTCGATACGCAGTATTTT
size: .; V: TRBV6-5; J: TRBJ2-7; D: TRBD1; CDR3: CASSRTGERYEQYF; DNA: TGTGCCAGCAGTCGGACAGGGGAACGCTACGAGCAGTACTTC
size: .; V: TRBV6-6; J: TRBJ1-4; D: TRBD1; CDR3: CASVGDRANEKLFF; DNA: TGTGCCAGCGTGGGGGACAGGGCTAATGAAAAACTGTTTTTT
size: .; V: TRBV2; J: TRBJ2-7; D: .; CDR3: CASTGQGGSYEQYF; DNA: TGTGCCAGCACGGGACAAGGTGGCTCCTACGAGCAGTACTTC
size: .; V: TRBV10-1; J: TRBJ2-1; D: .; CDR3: CASSESTRDRIQFF; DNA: TGCGCCAGCAGTGAGTCGACTAGGGACCGGATCCAGTTCTTC
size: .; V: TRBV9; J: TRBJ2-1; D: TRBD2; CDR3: CASSPRTSGRMSSYNEQFF; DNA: TGTGCCAGCAGCCCCCGGACTAGCGGGAGGATGAGCTCCTACAATGAGCAGTTCTTC
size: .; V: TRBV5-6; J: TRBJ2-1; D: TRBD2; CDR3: CASSGTSGYNEQFF; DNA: TGTGCCAGCAGCGGGACTAGCGGCTACAATGAGCAGTTCTTC
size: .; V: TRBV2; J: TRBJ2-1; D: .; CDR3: CASSGGNEQFF; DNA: TGTGCCAGCAGTGGCGGCAATGAGCAGTTCTTC
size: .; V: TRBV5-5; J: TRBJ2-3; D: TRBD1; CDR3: CASSLWTGGGQDTQYF; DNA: TGTGCCAGCAGCTTGTGGACAGGGGGCGGCCAAGATACGCAGTATTTT
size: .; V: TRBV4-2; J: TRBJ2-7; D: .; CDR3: CASSQETGYEQYF; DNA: TGTGCCAGCAGCCAAGAGACGGGGTACGAGCAGTACTTC
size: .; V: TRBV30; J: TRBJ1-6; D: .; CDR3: CAWSTGTLGYSPLHF; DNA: TGTGCCTGGAGTACCGGCACCCTCGGGTATTCACCCCTCCACTTT
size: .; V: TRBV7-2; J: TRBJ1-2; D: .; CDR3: CASSPRGGDADYGYTF; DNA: TGTGCCAGCAGCCCCCGAGGAGGCGACGCCGACTATGGCTACACCTTC
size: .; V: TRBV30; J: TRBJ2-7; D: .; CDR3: CAWSESPGFPSSYEQYF; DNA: TGTGCCTGGAGTGAGTCCCCGGGATTCCCAAGCTCCTACGAGCAGTACTTC